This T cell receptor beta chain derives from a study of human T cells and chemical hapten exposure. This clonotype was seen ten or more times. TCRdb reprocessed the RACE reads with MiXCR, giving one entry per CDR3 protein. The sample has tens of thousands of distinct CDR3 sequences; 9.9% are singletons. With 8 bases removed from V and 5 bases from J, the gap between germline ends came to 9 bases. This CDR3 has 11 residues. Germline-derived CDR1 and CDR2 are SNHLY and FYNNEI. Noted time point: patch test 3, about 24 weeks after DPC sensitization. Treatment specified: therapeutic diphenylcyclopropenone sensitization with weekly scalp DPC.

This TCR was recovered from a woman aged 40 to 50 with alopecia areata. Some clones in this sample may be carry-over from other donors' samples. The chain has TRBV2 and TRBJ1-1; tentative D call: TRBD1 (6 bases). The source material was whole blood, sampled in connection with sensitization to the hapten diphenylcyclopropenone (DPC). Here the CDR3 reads CASEGGTEAFF. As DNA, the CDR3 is TGTGCCAGCGAGGGGGGGACTGAAGCTTTCTTT.